This T cell receptor beta chain was captured by sequencing in a study of PD-L1 blockade in urothelial cancer. Across the study: Investigators checked blood 3 weeks (second dose) and 6 weeks after treatment start. Specimens of blood held a median count of 141,255 T cells.

This CDR3 contains 15 residues. Trimming removed 0 bases at V and 0 bases at J, with 7 bases between. Per the germline V gene, CDR1 is SGHRS and CDR2 is YFSETQ. Assay: immunoSEQ multiplex PCR; the TCRdb copy retains only in-frame clones and omits some. In the table there are some 57,000 clones, approximately 84% of which are singletons. Time point meaning: pretreatment peripheral blood. Patients' urothelial carcinoma was locally advanced or metastatic. The chain employs TRBV5-1 and TRBJ1-3; D is possibly TRBD1 (6 bases). This clonotype was sampled from a man aged 50 or older with urothelial cancer. Here the sequenced sample was PBMCs, taken around atezolizumab (anti-PD-L1) treatment. CDR3 amino acids: CASSLETGSGNTIYF. The CDR3 region has the DNA TGCGCCAGCAGCTTGGAGACAGGCTCTGGAAACACCATATATTTT.